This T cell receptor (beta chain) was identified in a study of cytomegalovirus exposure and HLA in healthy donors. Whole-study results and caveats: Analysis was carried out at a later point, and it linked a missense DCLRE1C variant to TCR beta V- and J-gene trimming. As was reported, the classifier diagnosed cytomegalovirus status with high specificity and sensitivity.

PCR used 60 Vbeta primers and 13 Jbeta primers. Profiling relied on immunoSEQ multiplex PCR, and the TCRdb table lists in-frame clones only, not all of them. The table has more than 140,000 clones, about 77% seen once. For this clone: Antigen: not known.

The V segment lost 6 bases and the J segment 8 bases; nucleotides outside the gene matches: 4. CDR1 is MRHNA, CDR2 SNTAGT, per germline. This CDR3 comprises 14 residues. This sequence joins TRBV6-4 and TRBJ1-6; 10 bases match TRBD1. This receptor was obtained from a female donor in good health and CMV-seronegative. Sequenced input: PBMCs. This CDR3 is CASSQTGGDSPLHF. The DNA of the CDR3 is TGTGCCAGCAGCCAGACAGGGGGCGATTCACCCCTCCACTTT.